The rows below give T cell receptor beta chains drawn from one sample of a study of control samples from healthy donors and cancer patients. Sequenced by immunoSEQ multiplex PCR; TCRdb stores in-frame clones only, minus some. The data contain about 170,000 clones, 70% to 90% of them seen just once; the ten biggest clones take up about 12%. The sequenced material came from blood. The receptor set was obtained from a man aged 30 to 45 in good health. The CDR3 runs from the conserved cysteine through the conserved F or W. Fields, in order: CDR3 protein, CDR3 DNA, clone size, V gene, D gene, J gene. A D gene is named only where the DNA matches it firmly. Only some rows state a clone size, as once, few, many or a class for expanded clones.

CASSQDPSFYSNQPQHF	TGCGCCAGCAGCCAAGACCCGTCCTTTTATAGCAATCAGCCCCAGCATTTT	few	TRBV4-1	NA	TRBJ1-5
CASSLVWTQFEAFF	TGTGCCAGCAGCTTAGTATGGACGCAGTTTGAAGCTTTCTTT	NA	TRBV7-2	NA	TRBJ1-1
CASSPGPINTDTQYF	TGTGCCAGCAGCCCAGGACCAATAAACACAGATACGCAGTATTTT	NA	TRBV7-3	NA	TRBJ2-3
CASSSPGTEQFF	TGTGCCAGCAGCTCGCCCGGGACTGAGCAGTTCTTC	NA	TRBV7-3	NA	TRBJ2-1
CASSPRNVRTENTIYF	TGCGCCAGCAGCCCTCGAAATGTTAGGACTGAAAACACCATATATTTT	few	TRBV4-1	NA	TRBJ1-3
CASSIDSRYEQYF	TGTGCCAGTAGTATAGACAGTCGCTACGAGCAGTACTTC	once	TRBV19	NA	TRBJ2-7
CASSSPPSETQYF	TGTGCCAGCAGTTCCCCTCCCTCCGAGACCCAGTACTTC	NA	TRBV28	NA	TRBJ2-5
CASSSLAGRNTGELFF	TGTGCCAGCAGCTCCCTAGCGGGACGGAACACCGGGGAGCTGTTTTTT	NA	TRBV11-2	TRBD2	TRBJ2-2
CAAQDRALYGYTF	TGTGCCGCGCAGGACAGGGCTCTCTATGGCTACACCTTC	NA	TRBV28	TRBD1	TRBJ1-2
CASSRDSYTGYTF	TGTGCCAGCAGCCGAGACAGTTATACTGGCTACACCTTC	few	TRBV14	NA	TRBJ1-2
CATSRDLLAGSNQPQHF	TGTGCCACCAGCAGAGATCTTCTGGCTGGGAGCAATCAGCCCCAGCATTTT	NA	TRBV15	NA	TRBJ1-5
CATSDTNRVDTQYF	TGTGCCACCAGTGATACAAACAGGGTAGATACGCAGTATTTT	NA	TRBV24-1	NA	TRBJ2-3
CASSLAAETQYF	TGTGCCAGCAGCTTGGCGGCGGAGACCCAGTACTTC	NA	TRBV5-6	NA	TRBJ2-5
CASSLSSGWAYEQYF	TGCGCCAGCAGCTTGTCGTCAGGGTGGGCCTACGAGCAGTACTTC	once	TRBV5-1	NA	TRBJ2-7
CASSFGYEQYF	TGTGCCAGCAGTTTCGGGTACGAGCAGTACTTC	once	TRBV12-3/TRBV12-4	NA	TRBJ2-7
CASSLVGRSSGTDTQYF	TGTGCCAGCAGCTTAGTGGGCAGATCTAGCGGCACAGATACGCAGTATTTT	NA	TRBV7-2	NA	TRBJ2-3
CASSSPAVAGTGEQYF	TGTGCCAGCAGCTCCCCCGCGGTAGCGGGGACTGGGGAGCAGTACTTC	once	TRBV7-8	TRBD2	TRBJ2-7
CAGGTGFFPNQPQHF	TGTGCCGGGGGGACAGGGTTTTTCCCCAATCAGCCCCAGCATTTT	NA	TRBV6-5	TRBD1	TRBJ1-5
CASSAAVQKTGELFF	TGTGCCAGCTCAGCCGCCGTGCAAAAGACCGGGGAGCTGTTTTTT	NA	TRBV18	NA	TRBJ2-2
CASSWRATEAFF	TGTGCCAGCAGTTGGCGCGCCACTGAAGCTTTCTTT	NA	TRBV6-2/TRBV6-3	NA	TRBJ1-1
CASSIRGSPAAFYNEQFF	TGTGCCAGCAGCATAAGGGGGTCTCCAGCGGCTTTCTACAATGAGCAGTTCTTC	NA	TRBV7-6	NA	TRBJ2-1
CAISEETERYGYTF	TGTGCCATCAGTGAGGAAACAGAGCGCTATGGCTACACCTTC	NA	TRBV10-3	NA	TRBJ1-2
CASRGGNQPQHF	TGTGCCAGCCGTGGGGGCAATCAGCCCCAGCATTTT	NA	TRBV12-3/TRBV12-4	NA	TRBJ1-5
CASSNRPFKAYEQYF	TGTGCCAGCAGCAATCGACCTTTTAAGGCCTACGAGCAGTACTTC	NA	TRBV9	NA	TRBJ2-7
CASSIDGQGSYNEQFF	TGTGCCAGTAGTATAGATGGACAGGGAAGCTACAATGAGCAGTTCTTC	NA	TRBV19	TRBD1	TRBJ2-1
CASSPDRGNTEAFF	TGTGCCAGCAGCCCCGACAGGGGAAACACTGAAGCTTTCTTT	NA	TRBV7-2	TRBD1	TRBJ1-1
CASSVRVTNTEAFF	TGTGCCAGCAGCGTGAGGGTCACGAACACTGAAGCTTTCTTT	NA	TRBV3-1/TRBV3-2	NA	TRBJ1-1
CASLGTDEAFF	TGTGCCAGCCTAGGGACGGATGAAGCTTTCTTT	NA	TRBV28	NA	TRBJ1-1
CATSTGYNYGYTF	TGTGCCACCTCGACAGGGTACAACTATGGCTACACCTTC	NA	TRBV19	TRBD1	TRBJ1-2
CSVQKGSNTEAFF	TGCAGCGTTCAGAAGGGATCGAACACTGAAGCTTTCTTT	NA	TRBV29-1	NA	TRBJ1-1
CASSLGRGLAGGREQFF	TGTGCCAGCAGCTTAGGGCGTGGACTAGCGGGAGGGCGTGAGCAGTTCTTC	NA	TRBV7-9	TRBD2	TRBJ2-1
CASSPNRGETNEKLFF	TGCGCCAGCAGTCCTAACAGGGGGGAGACTAATGAAAAACTGTTTTTT	once	TRBV10-2	TRBD1	TRBJ1-4
CASSSSGDEQYF	TGTGCCAGCTCATCCAGCGGGGACGAGCAGTACTTC	NA	TRBV18	TRBD2	TRBJ2-7
CASSLRTSSGNEQFF	TGTGCCAGCAGCCTCCGGACTAGCTCTGGGAATGAGCAGTTCTTC	NA	TRBV5-6	TRBD2	TRBJ2-1
CASSGRVKSSYEQYF	TGTGCCAGTAGTGGACGGGTCAAAAGCTCCTACGAGCAGTACTTC	NA	TRBV19	NA	TRBJ2-7
CASSYYPGTGSYNEQFF	TGTGCCAGCAGTTACTACCCAGGGACAGGGTCCTACAATGAGCAGTTCTTC	NA	TRBV6-2/TRBV6-3	TRBD1	TRBJ2-1
CASVWGQTGFNSPLHF	TGTGCCAGCGTCTGGGGGCAGACAGGGTTTAATTCACCCCTCCACTTT	NA	TRBV11-2	TRBD1	TRBJ1-6
CASSLAFAGSPYNEQFF	TGTGCCAGCAGCTTGGCCTTCGCGGGATCCCCCTACAATGAGCAGTTCTTC	NA	TRBV5-4	NA	TRBJ2-1
CASSDSPQSQQYF	TGTGCCAGCAGTGATTCACCCCAGTCCCAGCAGTACTTC	NA	TRBV6-1	NA	TRBJ2-7
CAVVSGTDDTEAFF	TGTGCCGTTGTTTCCGGGACTGACGACACTGAAGCTTTCTTT	NA	TRBV10-3	NA	TRBJ1-1
CASSYVKGTNEKLFF	TGTGCCAGCAGTTACGTAAAGGGGACTAATGAAAAACTGTTTTTT	NA	TRBV6-6	NA	TRBJ1-4
CASSFPDGVTNYGYTF	TGTGCCAGCAGCTTTCCCGACGGGGTCACTAACTATGGCTACACCTTC	NA	TRBV5-4	NA	TRBJ1-2
CASSREGYTEAFF	TGTGCCAGCAGCAGGGAGGGCTACACTGAAGCTTTCTTT	once	TRBV2	NA	TRBJ1-1
CASSQQGWVYGYTF	TGTGCCAGCAGCCAACAGGGATGGGTCTATGGCTACACCTTC	once	TRBV3-1/TRBV3-2	NA	TRBJ1-2
CASSQVGAGTYEQYF	TGTGCCAGCAGCCAAGTCGGGGCAGGGACCTACGAGCAGTACTTC	NA	TRBV3-1/TRBV3-2	NA	TRBJ2-7
CASTRAESPLHF	TGTGCCAGCACCAGGGCGGAGTCACCCCTCCACTTT	NA	TRBV6-5	NA	TRBJ1-6
CASSPGPSGRRNEQYF	TGCGCCAGCAGCCCCGGACCTAGCGGGAGGAGGAACGAGCAGTACTTC	NA	TRBV5-1	TRBD2	TRBJ2-7
CASSFRDRPSYEQYF	TGTGCCAGCAGTTTCCGGGACAGACCCTCCTACGAGCAGTACTTC	NA	TRBV27	TRBD1	TRBJ2-7
CASSQGRDTEAFF	TGTGCCAGCAGCCAGGGGCGGGACACTGAAGCTTTCTTT	NA	TRBV2	NA	TRBJ1-1
CASSQGWVYNEQFF	TGTGCCAGCAGCCAAGGGTGGGTCTACAATGAGCAGTTCTTC	NA	TRBV3-1/TRBV3-2	NA	TRBJ2-1
CASSPGTGLPLSSYEQYF	TGTGCCAGCAGCCCCGGGACAGGGTTGCCCCTGAGCTCCTACGAGCAGTACTTC	NA	TRBV5-8	TRBD1	TRBJ2-7